One T cell receptor beta chain is described in this entry. Its target is not known. The sequencing template was cDNA reverse transcribed from extracted RNA. Only in-frame clones appear in the TCRdb table, and some are missing; sequencing was by immunoSEQ multiplex PCR. The repertoire holds 150,000 to 200,000 clones, with 50% to 65% as singletons. Treatment noted: oral pan-JAK inhibitor, 5-10 mg twice daily. The V end was cut by 1 base, the J end by 1 base, with 10 bases between. The germline V gene has CDR1 SGHTA and CDR2 FQGNSA. CDR3 length: 15 residues. These data come from a study of CD8+ T cells in alopecia areata. Study information: Tofacitinib was taken orally by treated patients, and the dose was 5 to 10 mg twice daily. Tofacitinib was given for 6 to 18 months, then stopped for 6 months. Findings and caveats of the study: For patients receiving tofacitinib, scalp clonality and expanded CD8+ clones among the top 100 significantly decreased.

V usage is TRBV7-2 and J usage is TRBJ1-1; D is possibly TRBD1 (5 bases). This sample comprised CD4+ T cells sorted from blood, obtained at week 24, from a patient treated with tofacitinib. The sequence was collected from a human donor with alopecia areata. The CDR3 protein is CASSLVAGRNTEAFF. CDR3 coding DNA: TGTGCCAGCAGCTTAGTCGCAGGGCGGAACACTGAAGCTTTCTTT.